This TCR beta chain was profiled in a study of cytomegalovirus exposure and HLA in healthy donors. This clone has only a few counts. The CDR3 has 15 residues. The J segment lost 8 bases and the V segment lost 1 base, leaving 5 bases of the junction unmatched. In germline, CDR1 is MGHRA, CDR2 YSYEKL. Primers: 60 Vbeta forward and 13 Jbeta reverse. Sequenced by immunoSEQ multiplex PCR; TCRdb stores in-frame clones only, minus some. The table has about 120,000 clones, about four fifths seen once. Sequenced: PBMCs. This TCR was sampled from a female donor in good health and CMV-seropositive. The V and J genes are TRBV4-1 and TRBJ1-4; the match to TRBD1 covers 9 bases. The CDR3 coding sequence is TGCGCCAGCAGCCAAGGCTATGGGACAGGGGAAAAACTGTTTTTT. As protein: CASSQGYGTGEKLFF.